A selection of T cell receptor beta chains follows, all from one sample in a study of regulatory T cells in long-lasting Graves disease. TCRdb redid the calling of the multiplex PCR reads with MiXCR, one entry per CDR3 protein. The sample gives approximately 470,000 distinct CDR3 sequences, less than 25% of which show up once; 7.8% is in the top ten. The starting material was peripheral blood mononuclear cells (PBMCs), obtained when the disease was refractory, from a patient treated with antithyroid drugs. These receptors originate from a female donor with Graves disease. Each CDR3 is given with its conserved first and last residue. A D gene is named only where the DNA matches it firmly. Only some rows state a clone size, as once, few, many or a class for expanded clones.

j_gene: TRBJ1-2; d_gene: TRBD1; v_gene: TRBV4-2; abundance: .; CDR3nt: TGTGCCAGCAGCCAAGTTCCGACAGGGGTCCAACCAAACTATGGCTACACCTTC; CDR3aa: CASSQVPTGVQPNYGYTF
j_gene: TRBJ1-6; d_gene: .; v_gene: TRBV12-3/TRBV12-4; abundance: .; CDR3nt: TGTGCCAGCAGTTTAGCCCTTGATTCACCCCTCCACTTT; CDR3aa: CASSLALDSPLHF
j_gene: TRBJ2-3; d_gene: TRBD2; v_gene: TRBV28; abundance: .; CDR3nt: TGTGCCAGCAGTTTATTACCGCTAGCGGGAGTGGTCACAGATACGCAGTATTTT; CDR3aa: CASSLLPLAGVVTDTQYF
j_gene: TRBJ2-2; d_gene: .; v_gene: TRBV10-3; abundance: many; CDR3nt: TGTGCCATCAGTGAGTCGTTGACCACCGGGGAGCTGTTTTTT; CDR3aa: CAISESLTTGELFF
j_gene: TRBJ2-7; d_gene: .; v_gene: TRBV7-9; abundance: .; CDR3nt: TGTGCCAGCAGCTACCTGACAGGTGACCACTACGAGCAGTACTTC; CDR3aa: CASSYLTGDHYEQYF
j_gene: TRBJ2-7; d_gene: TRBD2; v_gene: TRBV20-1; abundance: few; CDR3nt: TGCAGTGCTCGCCGGGGGGGGGAGCAGTACTTC; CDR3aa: CSARRGGEQYF
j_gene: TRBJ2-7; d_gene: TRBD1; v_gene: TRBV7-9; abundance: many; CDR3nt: TGTGCCAGCAGCTTAATCGGGACAGGGCGGGACGAGCAGTACTTC; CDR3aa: CASSLIGTGRDEQYF
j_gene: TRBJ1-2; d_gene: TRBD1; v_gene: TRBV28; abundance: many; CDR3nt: TGTGCCAGCAGCCCTGGGACAGGGCTATCCTATGGCTACACCTTC; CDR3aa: CASSPGTGLSYGYTF
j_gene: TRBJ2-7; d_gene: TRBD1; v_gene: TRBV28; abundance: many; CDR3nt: TGTGCCAGCAGTTCAGGGACAGCACCCTACGAGCAGTACTTC; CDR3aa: CASSSGTAPYEQYF
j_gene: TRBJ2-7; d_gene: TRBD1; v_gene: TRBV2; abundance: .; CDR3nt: TGTGCCAGCAGTGCCCCGGGACAGGGGGCGGACGAGCAGTACTTC; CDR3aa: CASSAPGQGADEQYF
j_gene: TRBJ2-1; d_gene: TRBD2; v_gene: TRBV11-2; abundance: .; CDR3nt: TGTGCCAGCAGCTTAATAGGACTAGCTTCAAATGAGCAGTTCTTC; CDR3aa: CASSLIGLASNEQFF
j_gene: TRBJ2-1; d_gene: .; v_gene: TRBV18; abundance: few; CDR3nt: TGTGCCAGCTCACCACAGCAGCACAATGAGCAGTTCTTC; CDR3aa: CASSPQQHNEQFF
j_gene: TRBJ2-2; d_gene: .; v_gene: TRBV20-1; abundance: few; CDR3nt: TGCAGTGCTAGGAATGGGGAGCTGTTTTTT; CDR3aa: CSARNGELFF
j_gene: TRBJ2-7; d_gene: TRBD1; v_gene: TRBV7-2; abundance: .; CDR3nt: TGTGCCAGTGGACAGGGCCTCGCCGAGCAGTACTTC; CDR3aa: CASGQGLAEQYF
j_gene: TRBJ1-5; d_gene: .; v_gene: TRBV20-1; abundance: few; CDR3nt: TGCAGTGCTAGAGCGAGCCCAAGTGGCAATCAGCCCCAGCATTTT; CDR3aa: CSARASPSGNQPQHF